What follows is one T cell receptor beta chain and its context. Its antigen is undetermined. The sample comes from a study of Graves' ophthalmopathy and Graves' hyperthyroidism. Findings and limits, study-wide: Blood also held most thyroid clonotypes expanded above 0.001 frequency.

TCR beta CDR3 amplification used RNA transcripts. The authors performed first-round RT-PCR with HTBI primers and then a second-round multiplex PCR. TCRdb re-analysed the multiplex PCR reads in MiXCR, keeping a single row per CDR3 protein. The profile shows 200,000 to 250,000 distinct CDR3 sequences, roughly 29% of them singletons. Having ophthalmopathy, the donors showed moderate-to-severe activity, CAS ≥3 and NOSPECS ≥4, with disease lasting under 3 months. Per germline, CDR1 LNHDA and CDR2 SQIVND (reference sequence). This CDR3 has 17 residues. The germline V and J ends were trimmed by 7 bases and 5 bases, with 26 bases remaining between them.

This chain links TRBV19 with TRBJ1-1; D is unclear. Sequencing was carried out using peripheral blood. This receptor was identified in a man aged 45 to 65 with Graves' ophthalmopathy. This CDR3 is CASIRVFGGRFGTEAFF. The DNA for the CDR3 is TGTGCCAGTATTCGGGTATTTGGTGGCCGTTTTGGAACTGAAGCTTTCTTT.